The present T cell receptor (beta chain) was sequenced within a study of identical twins. Via MiXCR, TCRdb re-called the 5' RACE reads, giving one row per CDR3 protein. The sample holds fewer than 500,000 distinct CDR3 sequences, roughly an eighth seen once. The CDR3 runs to 18 residues. From germline, CDR1 is SGHAT and CDR2 FQNNGV. Trimming took 1 base from V and 3 from J; bases not matched to a gene: 14. This clonotype has more than one count but fewer than ten. These data also formed part of another study, on yellow fever vaccine responses in identical twins.

The sequencing sample was made of CD4+ T cells sorted from blood. The chain has TRBV11-2 and TRBJ2-7; 8 nucleotides align to TRBD2. The clonotype was recovered from a woman between 18 and 29 years old in good health. CDR3 residues: CASSLGYRVTSGRYEQYF. The CDR3 nucleotides are TGTGCCAGCAGCTTAGGTTATAGGGTTACTAGCGGCCGCTACGAGCAGTACTTC.